The source of this T cell receptor (beta chain) is a study of TIL therapy for anti-PD-1-resistant metastatic lung cancer. Study-level background: Patients had a median age of around 54 years (range 38-75). Study observations and caveats: Many TIL product clones were absent from baseline tumor, suggesting clonal contraction.

A note on this clone: Its specificity is unknown.

This was the immunoSEQ v3 assay. Clones were read by immunoSEQ multiplex PCR, and TCRdb kept only the in-frame ones, dropping some. The repertoire holds under 100,000 clones, with roughly 65% as singletons. Described time point: pre-treatment sample, taken before nivolumab and TIL therapy. The tumor samples were excised metastases, mostly pleural nodules or supraclavicular lymph nodes. Progressing patients received lymphodepletion, expanded TIL infusion and IL-2. Adults with stage 4 NSCLC were enrolled in a phase I trial. Losses at the gene ends were 2 bases for V and 5 bases for J; bases not matched to a gene: 3. The CDR3 sequence is 13 residues long. CDR1 is SGHTA and CDR2 is FQGNSA in the germline V gene.

The receptor comes from a person aged 25 to 80 with non-small cell lung cancer. The sequencing used tumor tissue, collected at baseline. The rearrangement uses TRBV7-2 and TRBJ2-7; TRBD2 matches at 7 bases. This chain's CDR3 is CASSLSGNHEQYF. The CDR3 DNA reads as TGTGCCAGCAGCTTAAGCGGGAATCACGAGCAGTACTTC.